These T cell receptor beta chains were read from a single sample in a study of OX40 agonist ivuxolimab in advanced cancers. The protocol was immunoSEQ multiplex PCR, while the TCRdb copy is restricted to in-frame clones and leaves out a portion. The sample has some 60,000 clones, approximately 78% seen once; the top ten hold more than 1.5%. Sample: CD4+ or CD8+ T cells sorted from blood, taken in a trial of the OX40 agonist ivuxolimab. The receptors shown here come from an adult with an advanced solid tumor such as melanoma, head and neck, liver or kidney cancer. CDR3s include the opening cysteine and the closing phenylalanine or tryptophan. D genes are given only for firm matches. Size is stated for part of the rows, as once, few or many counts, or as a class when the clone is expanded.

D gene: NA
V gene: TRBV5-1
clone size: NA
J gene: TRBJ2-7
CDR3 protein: CASSLLTANYEQYF
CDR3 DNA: TGCGCCAGCAGCTTGTTGACAGCAAACTACGAGCAGTACTTC

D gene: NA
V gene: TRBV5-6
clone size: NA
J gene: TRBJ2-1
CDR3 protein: CASSLVGGEDYNEQFF
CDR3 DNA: TGTGCCAGCAGCTTGGTTGGAGGTGAAGACTACAATGAGCAGTTCTTC

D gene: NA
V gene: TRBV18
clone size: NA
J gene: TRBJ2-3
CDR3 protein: CAVSSAVGTDTQYF
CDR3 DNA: TGTGCCGTCTCCTCCGCGGTGGGCACAGATACGCAGTATTTT

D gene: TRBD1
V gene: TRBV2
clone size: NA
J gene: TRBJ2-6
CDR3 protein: CASSRDSAGANVLTF
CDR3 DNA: TGTGCCAGCAGTCGGGACAGCGCTGGGGCCAACGTCCTGACTTTC

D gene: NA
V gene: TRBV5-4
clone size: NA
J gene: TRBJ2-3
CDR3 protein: CASSLGNGAGADTQYF
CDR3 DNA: TGTGCCAGCAGCTTGGGTAATGGGGCCGGTGCAGATACGCAGTATTTT

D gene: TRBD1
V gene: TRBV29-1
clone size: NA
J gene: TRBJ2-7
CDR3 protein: CSVEGTQGATYEQYF
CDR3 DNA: TGCAGCGTTGAAGGAACACAGGGGGCGACGTACGAGCAGTACTTC

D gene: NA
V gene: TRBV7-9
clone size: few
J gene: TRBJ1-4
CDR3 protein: CASSPGSEKLFF
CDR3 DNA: TGTGCCAGCTCCCCAGGCAGTGAAAAACTGTTTTTT

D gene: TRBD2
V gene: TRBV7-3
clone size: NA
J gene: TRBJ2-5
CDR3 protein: CASSLNSGQETQYF
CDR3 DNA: TGTGCCAGCAGCTTAAATAGCGGGCAAGAGACCCAGTACTTC

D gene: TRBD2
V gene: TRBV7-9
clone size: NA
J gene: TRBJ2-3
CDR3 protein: CASSLSGLAGADTQYF
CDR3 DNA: TGTGCCAGCAGCCTCTCGGGACTAGCGGGAGCAGATACGCAGTATTTT

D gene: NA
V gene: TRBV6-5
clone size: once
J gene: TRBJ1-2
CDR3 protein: CASRLGSQNLYGYTF
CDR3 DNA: TGTGCCAGCAGGCTCGGGAGTCAGAACCTCTATGGCTACACCTTC

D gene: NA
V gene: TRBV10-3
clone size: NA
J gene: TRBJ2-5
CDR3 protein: CAISGGDTQETQYF
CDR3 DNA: TGTGCCATCAGTGGGGGGGACACCCAAGAGACCCAGTACTTC

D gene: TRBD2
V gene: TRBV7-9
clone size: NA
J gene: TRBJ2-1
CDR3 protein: CASSWTSNNEQFF
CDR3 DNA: TGTGCCAGCAGCTGGACTAGTAACAATGAGCAGTTCTTC

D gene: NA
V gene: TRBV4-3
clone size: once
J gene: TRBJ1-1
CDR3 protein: CASRPNALDAPNTEAFF
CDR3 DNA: TGCGCCAGCAGGCCTAACGCCCTAGACGCGCCCAACACTGAAGCTTTCTTT

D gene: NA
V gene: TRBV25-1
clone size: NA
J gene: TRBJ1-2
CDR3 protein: CASSQLTGSTYGYTF
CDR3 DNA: TGTGCCAGCAGTCAGCTGACAGGATCGACCTATGGCTACACCTTC

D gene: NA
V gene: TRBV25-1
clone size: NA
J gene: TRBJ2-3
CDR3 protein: CASMGSPVDTQYF
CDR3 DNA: TGTGCCAGCATGGGGTCTCCTGTGGATACGCAGTATTTT

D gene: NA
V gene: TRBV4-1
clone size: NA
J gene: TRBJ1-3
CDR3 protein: CASSPFDSSGNTIYF
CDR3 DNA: TGTGCCAGCAGTCCCTTCGATAGCTCTGGAAACACCATATATTTT

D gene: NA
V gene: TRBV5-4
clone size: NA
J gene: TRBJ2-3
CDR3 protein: CASSLDGRPADTQYF
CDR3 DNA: TGTGCCAGCAGCTTGGACGGGAGACCCGCAGATACGCAGTATTTT

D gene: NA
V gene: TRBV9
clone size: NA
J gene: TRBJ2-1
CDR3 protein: CASSVGGSYNEQFF
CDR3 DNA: TGTGCCAGCAGCGTAGGAGGCAGTTACAATGAGCAGTTCTTC

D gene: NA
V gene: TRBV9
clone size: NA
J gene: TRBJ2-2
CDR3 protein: CASGRGPTGELFF
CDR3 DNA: TGTGCCAGCGGCCGGGGGCCCACCGGGGAGCTGTTTTTT

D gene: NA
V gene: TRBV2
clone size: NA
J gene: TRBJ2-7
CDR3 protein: CASSELGYEQYF
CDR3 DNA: TGTGCCAGCAGTGAATTGGGTTACGAGCAGTACTTC

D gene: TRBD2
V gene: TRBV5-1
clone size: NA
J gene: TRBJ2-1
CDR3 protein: CASSLGLAVYNEQFF
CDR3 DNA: TGCGCCAGCAGCTTGGGTCTAGCGGTATACAATGAGCAGTTCTTC

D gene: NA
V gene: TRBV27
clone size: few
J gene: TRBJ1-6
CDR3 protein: CASSRGWYSPLHF
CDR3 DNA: TGTGCCAGCAGTCGGGGATGGTATTCACCCCTCCACTTT

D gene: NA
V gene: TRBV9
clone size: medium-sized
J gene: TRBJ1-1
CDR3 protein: CASSSIERENTEAFF
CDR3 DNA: TGTGCCAGCAGCTCGATTGAAAGAGAGAACACTGAAGCTTTCTTT

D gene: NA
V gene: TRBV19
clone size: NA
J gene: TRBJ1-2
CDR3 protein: CASSTSPVYTF
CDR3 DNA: TGTGCCAGTAGTACCTCGCCCGTTTACACCTTC